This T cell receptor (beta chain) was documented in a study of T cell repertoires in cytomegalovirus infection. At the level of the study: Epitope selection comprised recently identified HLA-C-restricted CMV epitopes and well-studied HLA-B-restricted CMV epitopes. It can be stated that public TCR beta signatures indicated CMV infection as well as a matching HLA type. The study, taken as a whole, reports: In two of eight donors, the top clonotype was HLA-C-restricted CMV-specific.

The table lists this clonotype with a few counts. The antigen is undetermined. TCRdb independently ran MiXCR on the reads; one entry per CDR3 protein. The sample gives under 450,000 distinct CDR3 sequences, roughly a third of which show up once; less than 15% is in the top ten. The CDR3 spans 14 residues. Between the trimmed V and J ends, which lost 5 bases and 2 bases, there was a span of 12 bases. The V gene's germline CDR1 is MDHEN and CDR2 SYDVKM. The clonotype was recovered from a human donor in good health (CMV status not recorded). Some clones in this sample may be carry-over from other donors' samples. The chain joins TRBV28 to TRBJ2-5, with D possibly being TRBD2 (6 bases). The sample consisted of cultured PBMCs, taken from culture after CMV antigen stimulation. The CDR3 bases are TGTGCCAGCAGTCAAGGAGGGAGACAAGAGACCCAGTACTTC. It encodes CASSQGGRQETQYF.